These T cell receptor beta chains were read from a single sample in a study of T cell repertoires in cytomegalovirus infection. MiXCR was run by TCRdb on the reads, yielding one entry per CDR3 protein. The data hold 400,000 or so distinct CDR3 sequences, with about a third observed a single time. What was sequenced was PBMCs. The receptors were gathered from a human donor in good health (CMV status not recorded). Some clones in this sample may be carry-over from other donors' samples. CDR3s include the opening cysteine and the closing phenylalanine or tryptophan. Each record gives: CDR3 protein, V gene, J gene.

CARSPPIGASSYNEQFF	TRBV18	TRBJ2-1
CASSRRQGGSGEQFF	TRBV19	TRBJ2-1
CASSYLRGTGELFF	TRBV6-6	TRBJ2-2
CATGSIGSNQPQHF	TRBV24-1	TRBJ1-5
CASSPNRVQNYGYTF	TRBV7-9	TRBJ1-2
CASSLNLGGVAYEQYF	TRBV4-1	TRBJ2-7
CASSYPVNTEAFF	TRBV6-2/TRBV6-3	TRBJ1-1
CAWTPARQDYGYTF	TRBV13	TRBJ1-2
CATSRDLGGGETQYF	TRBV15	TRBJ2-5
CASRQVEIVLDGYTF	TRBV4-2	TRBJ1-2
CASSLARGGTTEAFF	TRBV7-2	TRBJ1-1
CASSQDQRNQPQHF	TRBV4-1	TRBJ1-5
CASSLPTTDRANEQYF	TRBV7-6	TRBJ2-7
CSAITGKNIQYF	TRBV20-1	TRBJ2-4
CASSFSARVNTEAFF	TRBV12-3/TRBV12-4	TRBJ1-1
CASSTKDRGLAGPEAFF	TRBV6-5	TRBJ1-1
CASSQRPGNSGNTIYF	TRBV14	TRBJ1-3